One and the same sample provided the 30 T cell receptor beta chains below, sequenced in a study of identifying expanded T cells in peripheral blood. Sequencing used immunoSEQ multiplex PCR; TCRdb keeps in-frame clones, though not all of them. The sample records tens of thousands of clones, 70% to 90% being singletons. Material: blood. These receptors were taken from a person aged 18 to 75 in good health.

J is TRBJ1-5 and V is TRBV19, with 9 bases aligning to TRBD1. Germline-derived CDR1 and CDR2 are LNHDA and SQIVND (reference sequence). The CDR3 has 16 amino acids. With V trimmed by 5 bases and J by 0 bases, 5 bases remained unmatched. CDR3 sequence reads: CASSSRQGVSNQPQHF. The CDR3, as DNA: TGTGCCAGTAGTTCCCGACAGGGGGTTAGCAATCAGCCCCAGCATTTT.

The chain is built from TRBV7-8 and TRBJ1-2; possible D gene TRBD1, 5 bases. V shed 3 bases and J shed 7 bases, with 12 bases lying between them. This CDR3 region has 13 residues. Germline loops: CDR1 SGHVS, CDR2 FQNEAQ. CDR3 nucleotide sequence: TGTGCCAGCAGCTTCGCAGGGTCAAGTGGCTACACCTTC. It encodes CASSFAGSSGYTF.

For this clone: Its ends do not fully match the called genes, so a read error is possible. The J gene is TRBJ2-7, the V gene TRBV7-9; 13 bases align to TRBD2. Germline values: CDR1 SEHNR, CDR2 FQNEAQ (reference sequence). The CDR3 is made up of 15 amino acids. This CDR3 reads CASSQGTSGVDEQYF. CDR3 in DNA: TGCGCCAGCAGCCAAGGGACTAGCGGGGTGGACGAGCAGTACTTC.

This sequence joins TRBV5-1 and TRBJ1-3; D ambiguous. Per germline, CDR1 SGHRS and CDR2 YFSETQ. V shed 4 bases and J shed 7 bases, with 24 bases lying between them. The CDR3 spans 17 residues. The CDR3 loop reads CASSKLNSAVKENTIYF. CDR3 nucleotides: TGCGCCAGCAGCAAACTCAACAGTGCCGTTAAAGAGAACACCATATATTTT.

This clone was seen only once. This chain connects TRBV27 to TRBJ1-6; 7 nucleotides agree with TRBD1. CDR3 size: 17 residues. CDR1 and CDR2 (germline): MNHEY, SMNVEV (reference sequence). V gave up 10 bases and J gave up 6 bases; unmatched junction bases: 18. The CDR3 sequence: CATRRIGGVNLNSPLHF. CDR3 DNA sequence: TGTGCCACTCGCCGTATAGGGGGCGTTAACCTTAATTCACCCCTCCACTTT.

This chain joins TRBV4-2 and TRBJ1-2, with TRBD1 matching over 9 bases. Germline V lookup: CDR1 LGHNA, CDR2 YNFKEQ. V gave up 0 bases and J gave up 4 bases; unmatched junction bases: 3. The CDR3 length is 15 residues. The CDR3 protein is CASSQDQTGGYGYTF. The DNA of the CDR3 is TGTGCCAGCAGCCAAGACCAGACAGGGGGCTATGGCTACACCTTC.

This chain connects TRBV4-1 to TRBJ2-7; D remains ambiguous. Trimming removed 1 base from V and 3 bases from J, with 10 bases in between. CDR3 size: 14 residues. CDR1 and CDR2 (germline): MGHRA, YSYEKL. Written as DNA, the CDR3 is TGCGCCAGCAGCCAAGGAGGTCTCGGCTACGAGCAGTACTTC. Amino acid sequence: CASSQGGLGYEQYF.

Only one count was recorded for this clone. The CDR3 loop reads CASSELKSYF. The CDR3, as DNA: TGTGCCAGCAGTGAACTAAAATCGTACTTC. This chain connects TRBV6-1 to TRBJ2-7; D is unresolved. The CDR3 consists of 10 residues. Trimming removed 2 bases from V and 12 bases from J, with 8 bases in between. Germline assignment: CDR1 MNHNS and CDR2 SASEGT.

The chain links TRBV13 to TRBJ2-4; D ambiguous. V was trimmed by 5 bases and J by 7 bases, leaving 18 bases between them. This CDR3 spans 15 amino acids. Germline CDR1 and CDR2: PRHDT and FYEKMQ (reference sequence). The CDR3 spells CASSPGPGPPNIQYF. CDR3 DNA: TGTGCCAGCAGCCCCGGTCCCGGGCCCCCGAACATTCAGTACTTC. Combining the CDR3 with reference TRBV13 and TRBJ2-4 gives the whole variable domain AAGVIQSPRHLIKEKRETATLKCYPIPRHDTVYWYQQGPGQDPQFLISFYEKMQSDKGSIPDRFSAQQFSDYHSELNMSSLELGDSALYFCASSPGPGPPNIQYFGAGTRLSVL.

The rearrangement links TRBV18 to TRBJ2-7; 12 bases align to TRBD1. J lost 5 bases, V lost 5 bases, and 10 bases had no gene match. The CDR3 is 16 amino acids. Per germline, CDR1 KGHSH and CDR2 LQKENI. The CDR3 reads CASSTFAGTGGHEQYF. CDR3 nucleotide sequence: TGTGCCAGCTCAACATTCGCCGGGACAGGGGGCCACGAGCAGTACTTC.

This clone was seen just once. CDR3 DNA sequence: TGTGCCAGCAGCTTAGCGCGGAGAGGGGTCGACACCGGGGAGCTGTTTTTT. Translated: CASSLARRGVDTGELFF. The chain couples TRBV7-6 to TRBJ2-2; tentatively, D is TRBD1 or TRBD2 (5 bases each). V gave up 0 bases and J gave up 3 bases, with 14 bases separating them. The CDR3 consists of 17 residues. Per the germline V gene, CDR1 is SGHVS and CDR2 is FNYEAQ.

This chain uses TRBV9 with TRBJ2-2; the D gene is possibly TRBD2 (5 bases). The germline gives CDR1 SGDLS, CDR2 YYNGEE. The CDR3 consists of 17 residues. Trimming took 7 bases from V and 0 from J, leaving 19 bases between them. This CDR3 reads CASSHPAGSPNTGELFF. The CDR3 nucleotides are TGTGCCAGCTCGCACCCGGCGGGTTCCCCGAACACCGGGGAGCTGTTTTTT.

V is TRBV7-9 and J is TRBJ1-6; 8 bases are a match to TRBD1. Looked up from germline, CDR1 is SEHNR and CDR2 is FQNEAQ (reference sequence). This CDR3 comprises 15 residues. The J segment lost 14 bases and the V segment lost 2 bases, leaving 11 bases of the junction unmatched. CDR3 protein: CASSLQGAPPWSLHF. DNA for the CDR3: TGTGCCAGCAGCTTACAGGGGGCTCCCCCGTGGTCCCTCCACTTT.

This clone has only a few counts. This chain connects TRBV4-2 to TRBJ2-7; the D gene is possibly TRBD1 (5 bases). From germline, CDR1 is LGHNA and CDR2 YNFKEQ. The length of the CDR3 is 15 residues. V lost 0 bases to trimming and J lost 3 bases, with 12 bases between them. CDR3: CASSQDASRGYEQYF. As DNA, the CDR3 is TGTGCCAGCAGCCAAGATGCGTCTAGGGGCTACGAGCAGTACTTC.

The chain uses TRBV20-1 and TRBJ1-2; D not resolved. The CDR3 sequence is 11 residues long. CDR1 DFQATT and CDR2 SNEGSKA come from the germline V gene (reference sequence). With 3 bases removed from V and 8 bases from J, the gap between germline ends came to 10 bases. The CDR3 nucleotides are TGCAGTGCTAGGGTACAGCGGGGCTACACCTTC. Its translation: CSARVQRGYTF.

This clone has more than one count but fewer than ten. CDR3 residues: CASTSHARGYEQYF. As DNA, the CDR3 is TGTGCCAGCACCTCCCACGCCAGGGGTTACGAGCAGTACTTC. This sequence joins TRBV27 and TRBJ2-7, with D tentatively TRBD1 (6 bases). Looked up from germline, CDR1 is MNHEY and CDR2 is SMNVEV (reference sequence). V lost 7 bases, J lost 4 bases, and 17 bases lay in between. The CDR3 runs to 14 residues.

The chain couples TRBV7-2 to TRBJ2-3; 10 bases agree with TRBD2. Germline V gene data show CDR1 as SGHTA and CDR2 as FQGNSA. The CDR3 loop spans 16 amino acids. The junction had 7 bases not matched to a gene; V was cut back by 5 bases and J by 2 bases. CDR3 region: CASSNLAGVTTDTQYF. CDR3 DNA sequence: TGTGCCAGCAGCAACCTAGCGGGGGTTACCACAGATACGCAGTATTTT.

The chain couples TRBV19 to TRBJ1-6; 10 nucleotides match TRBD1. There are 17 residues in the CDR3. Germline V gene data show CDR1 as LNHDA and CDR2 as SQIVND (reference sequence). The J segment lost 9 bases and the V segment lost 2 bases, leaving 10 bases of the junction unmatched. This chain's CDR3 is CASSIKGGRTGGSPLHF. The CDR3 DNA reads TGTGCCAGTAGTATAAAAGGAGGTAGGACAGGGGGTTCACCCCTCCACTTT.

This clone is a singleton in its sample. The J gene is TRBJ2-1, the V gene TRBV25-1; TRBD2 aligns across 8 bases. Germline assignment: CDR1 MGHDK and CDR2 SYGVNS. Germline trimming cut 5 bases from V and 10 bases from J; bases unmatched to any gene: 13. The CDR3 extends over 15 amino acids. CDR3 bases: TGTGCCAGCAGTCTAGCCAGCGGGGGATTGGTCGAGCAGTTCTTC. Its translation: CASSLASGGLVEQFF.

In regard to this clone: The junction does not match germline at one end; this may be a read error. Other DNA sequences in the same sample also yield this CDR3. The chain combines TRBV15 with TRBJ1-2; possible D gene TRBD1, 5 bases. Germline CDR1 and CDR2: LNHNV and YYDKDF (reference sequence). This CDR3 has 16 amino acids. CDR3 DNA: TGTGCCACCAGCAGAGGGCCACAGGTGATCGGCTATGGTTACACCTTC. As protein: CATSRGPQVIGYGYTF.

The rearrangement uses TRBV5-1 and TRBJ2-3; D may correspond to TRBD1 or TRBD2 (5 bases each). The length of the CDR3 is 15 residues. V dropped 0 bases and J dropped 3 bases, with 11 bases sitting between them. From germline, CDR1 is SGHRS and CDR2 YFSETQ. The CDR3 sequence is CASSLGGVRTDTQYF. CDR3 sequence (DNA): TGCGCCAGCAGCTTGGGAGGGGTTAGGACAGATACGCAGTATTTT. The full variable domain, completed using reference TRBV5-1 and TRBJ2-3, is KAGVTQTPRYLIKTRGQQVTLSCSPISGHRSVSWYQQTPGQGLQFLFEYFSETQRNKGNFPGRFSGRQFSNSRSEMNVSTLELGDSALYLCASSLGGVRTDTQYFGPGTRLTVL.

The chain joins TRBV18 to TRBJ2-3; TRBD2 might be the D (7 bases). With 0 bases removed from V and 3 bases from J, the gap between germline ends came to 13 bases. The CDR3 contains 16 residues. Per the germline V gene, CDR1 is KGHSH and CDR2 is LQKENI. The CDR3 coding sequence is TGTGCCAGCTCACCACCTCGGGGGGCACGAACAGATACGCAGTATTTT. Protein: CASSPPRGARTDTQYF.

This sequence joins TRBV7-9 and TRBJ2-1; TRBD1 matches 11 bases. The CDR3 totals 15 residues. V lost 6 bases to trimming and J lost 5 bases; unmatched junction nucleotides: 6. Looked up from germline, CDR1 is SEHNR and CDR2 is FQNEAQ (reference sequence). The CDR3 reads CASRQGQGGHNEQFF. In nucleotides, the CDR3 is TGTGCCAGCAGACAGGGACAGGGGGGCCACAATGAGCAGTTCTTC.

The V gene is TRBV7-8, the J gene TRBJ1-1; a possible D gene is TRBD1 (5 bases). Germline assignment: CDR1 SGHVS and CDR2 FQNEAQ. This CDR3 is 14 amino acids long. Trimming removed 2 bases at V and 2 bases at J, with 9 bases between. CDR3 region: CASSLIQGNTEAFF. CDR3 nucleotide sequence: TGTGCCAGCAGCTTAATCCAGGGCAACACTGAAGCTTTCTTT.

The CDR3, as DNA: TGTGCCAGCTCACCACGTTCTCCAGGGTCTGGGGCCAACGTCCTGACTTTC. This codes for CASSPRSPGSGANVLTF. The chain combines TRBV18 with TRBJ2-6; possibly TRBD1 for D (5 bases). V shed 1 base and J shed 1 base, with 11 bases lying between them. CDR3 length: 17 amino acids. Germline CDR1 reads KGHSH; CDR2 reads LQKENI. The complete variable domain, with remaining parts taken from reference TRBV18 and TRBJ2-6, reads NAGVMQNPRHLVRRRGQEARLRCSPMKGHSHVYWYRQLPEEGLKFMVYLQKENIIDESGMPKERFSAEFPKEGPSILRIQQVVRGDSAAYFCASSPRSPGSGANVLTFGAGSRLTVL.

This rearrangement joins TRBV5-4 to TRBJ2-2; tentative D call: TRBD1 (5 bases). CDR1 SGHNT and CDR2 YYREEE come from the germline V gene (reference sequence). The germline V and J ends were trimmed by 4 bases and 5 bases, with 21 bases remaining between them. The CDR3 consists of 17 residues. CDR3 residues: CASSGWSRARETGELFF. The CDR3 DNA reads TGTGCCAGCAGCGGATGGTCCAGGGCCAGGGAAACCGGGGAGCTGTTTTTT.

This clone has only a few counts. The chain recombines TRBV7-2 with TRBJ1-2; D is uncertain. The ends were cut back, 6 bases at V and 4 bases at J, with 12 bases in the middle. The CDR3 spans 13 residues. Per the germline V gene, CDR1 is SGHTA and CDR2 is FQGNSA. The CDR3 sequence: CASSDPFGYGYTF. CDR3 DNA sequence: TGTGCCAGCAGTGATCCCTTCGGCTATGGCTACACCTTC.

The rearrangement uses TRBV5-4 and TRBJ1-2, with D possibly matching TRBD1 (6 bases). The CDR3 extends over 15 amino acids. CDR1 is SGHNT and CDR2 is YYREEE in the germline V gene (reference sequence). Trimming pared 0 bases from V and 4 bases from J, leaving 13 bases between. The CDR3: CASSLGGARLYGYTF. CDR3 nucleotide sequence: TGTGCCAGCAGCTTGGGGGGGGCGCGACTCTATGGCTACACCTTC.

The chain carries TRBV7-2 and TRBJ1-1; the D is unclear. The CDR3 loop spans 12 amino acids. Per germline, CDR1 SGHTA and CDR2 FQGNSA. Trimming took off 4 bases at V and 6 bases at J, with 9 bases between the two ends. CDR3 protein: CASSSLSPEAFF. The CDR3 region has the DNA TGTGCCAGCAGCTCGTTGTCCCCTGAAGCTTTCTTT.

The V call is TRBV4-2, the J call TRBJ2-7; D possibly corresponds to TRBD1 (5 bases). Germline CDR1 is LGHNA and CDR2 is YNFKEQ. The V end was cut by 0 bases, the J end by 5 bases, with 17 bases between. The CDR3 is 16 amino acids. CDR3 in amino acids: CASSQDRQGNVHEQYF. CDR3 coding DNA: TGTGCCAGCAGCCAAGATCGGCAGGGCAACGTCCACGAGCAGTACTTC.